Included here is one T cell receptor (beta chain) sequence, with context. Its specificity is unknown. Described treatment: oral pan-JAK inhibitor, 5-10 mg twice daily. The CDR3 has 12 amino acids. The germline V gene encodes CDR1 MGHDK and CDR2 SYGVNS. Deletions cut 7 bases from V and 8 bases from J, with 14 bases between. RNA was isolated and reverse transcribed to cDNA, the sequencing template. Produced via immunoSEQ multiplex PCR; TCRdb's table is partial and in-frame only. The data contain a few hundred thousand clones, around two fifths of them singletons. The source of the sample is a study of CD8+ T cells in alopecia areata. Findings of the study overall: Many expanded lesional clones remained in scalp and blood on tofacitinib.

This sequence originates from a human donor with alopecia areata. This chain uses TRBV25-1 with TRBJ1-1; no definite D call. Sequenced here: CD4+ T cells sorted from blood, sampled at approximately week 37, from a patient treated with tofacitinib. CDR3 amino acids: CASTSIGFEAFF. CDR3 bases: TGTGCCAGCACTTCCATCGGATTCGAAGCTTTCTTT.